Below, 29 T cell receptor beta chains from the same sample are listed, as sequenced in a study of CD8+CD57+ T cells in acquired aplastic anemia. Genomic DNA, serving as template, underwent TCR beta VDJ and CDR3 profiling. TCRdb redid the calling of the reads with MiXCR, one entry per CDR3 protein. The sample has about 160,000 distinct CDR3 sequences, around half seen once. All patients picked for sequencing had shown, by flow cytometry, an expansion of CD8+CD57+ cells. The sequenced sample was sorted CD4+, CD8+, or CD8+CD57+ T cells (not recorded which) from PBMCs. The source of these receptors is a human donor with aplastic anemia.

This clonotype was recorded a few times. This chain uses TRBV7-9 with TRBJ1-5, with D tentatively TRBD1 (5 bases). Trimming shortened V by 5 bases and J by 5 bases, and 13 bases separated the two germline ends. CDR3 length equals 14 residues. Germline lookup yields CDR1 SEHNR and CDR2 FQNEAQ (reference sequence). The CDR3 is CASSPRGNDQPQHF. The CDR3 bases are TGTGCCAGCAGCCCCCGGGGGAATGATCAGCCCCAGCATTTT.

This sequence joins TRBV7-8 and TRBJ2-1, with D perhaps matching TRBD1 (6 bases). Trimming cost V 7 bases and J 5 bases, with 33 bases left between them. Germline assignment: CDR1 SGHVS and CDR2 FQNEAQ. This CDR3 is 20 amino acids long. In DNA, the CDR3 is TGTGCCAGCACCCCAGGGGTAATAGCCTCACTTATTCAGCTTGACAATGAGCAGTTCTTC. Protein: CASTPGVIASLIQLDNEQFF.

This clonotype is a singleton in its sample. V is TRBV7-2 and J is TRBJ2-1, with 9 bases matching TRBD2. This CDR3 is 15 amino acids long. V shed 3 bases, J shed 2 bases, and the junction held 2 bases outside the gene matches. The germline V gene has CDR1 SGHTA and CDR2 FQGNSA. The CDR3 loop is CASSFAGGPYNEQFF. CDR3 nucleotide sequence: TGTGCCAGCAGCTTCGCGGGGGGGCCCTACAATGAGCAGTTCTTC.

This chain links TRBV4-1 with TRBJ2-2; the match to TRBD1 covers 8 bases. CDR1 is MGHRA, CDR2 YSYEKL, per germline. V gave up 1 base and J gave up 4 bases; unmatched junction bases: 14. The CDR3 contains 19 residues. CDR3 loop: CASSQVGGPGTGFTGELFF. In nucleotides, the CDR3 is TGCGCCAGCAGCCAAGTAGGGGGACCCGGGACAGGATTCACCGGGGAGCTGTTTTTT.

The chain links TRBV2 to TRBJ1-6, with D unresolved. The V gene lost 8 bases and the J gene lost 0 bases, with 8 bases spanning the gap. The CDR3 has 14 residues. CDR1 is SNHLY, CDR2 FYNNEI, per germline. CDR3 nucleotide sequence: TGTGCCAGCGGTCAGAGCTCCTATAATTCACCCCTCCACTTT. Its translation: CASGQSSYNSPLHF. The full variable domain, with the rest looked up from reference TRBV2 and TRBJ1-6, is EPEVTQTPSHQVTQMGQEVILRCVPISNHLYFYWYRQILGQKVEFLVSFYNNEISEKSEIFDDQFSVERPDGSNFTLKIRSTKLEDSAMYFCASGQSSYNSPLHFGNGTRLTVT.

At least ten counts were recorded for this clonotype. V usage is TRBV24-1 and J usage is TRBJ2-3, with D maybe TRBD2 (6 bases). Germline CDR1 reads KGHDR; CDR2 reads SFDVKD. The CDR3 length is 13 residues. V was clipped by 12 bases and J by 4 bases, with 16 bases between them. DNA of the CDR3: TGTGCCTCGTCGGAGGGAAGATCAGATACGCAGTATTTT. Its protein product is CASSEGRSDTQYF.

This rearrangement joins TRBV30 to TRBJ2-3, with 8 bases matching TRBD2. Germline CDR1 GTSNPN, CDR2 SVGIG (reference sequence). V lost 2 bases, J lost 0 bases, and 7 bases stayed unmatched. This CDR3 is built from 16 residues. CDR3 residues: CAWSHISGISTDTQYF. The CDR3 nucleotides read TGTGCCTGGAGTCACATTAGCGGGATCAGCACAGATACGCAGTATTTT.

Here the CDR3 reads CSALHRTAVYRSPLHF. The CDR3 DNA is TGCAGTGCTCTTCACCGGACCGCAGTTTATCGGTCACCCCTCCACTTT. V gene TRBV20-1 combines with J gene TRBJ1-6; D is ambiguous. Germline V gene lookup returns CDR1 DFQATT and CDR2 SNEGSKA (reference sequence). Trimming stripped 5 bases from V and 10 bases from J, with 24 bases between. This CDR3 has 16 amino acids.

The gene calls are TRBV6-1 and TRBJ2-7, with D maybe TRBD1 (8 bases). Germline V gene data show CDR1 as MNHNS and CDR2 as SASEGT. The CDR3 covers 16 residues. Trimming pared 1 base from V and 3 bases from J, leaving 16 bases between. DNA for the CDR3: TGTGCCAGCAGTGAAGAGGGAGGGACAGGAGGCTACGAGCAGTACTTC. Its protein product is CASSEEGGTGGYEQYF.

V and J are TRBV2 and TRBJ2-1, with D possibly TRBD1 on 6 matching bases. This CDR3 region has 15 residues. Germline V gene sequence: CDR1 SNHLY, CDR2 FYNNEI. The V and J ends lost 7 bases and 0 bases respectively, with 13 bases between them. The CDR3 spells CASKGEPGSYNEQFF. The CDR3, as DNA: TGTGCCAGCAAGGGGGAACCTGGCTCCTACAATGAGCAGTTCTTC. Full variable domain (rest looked up from reference TRBV2 and TRBJ2-1): EPEVTQTPSHQVTQMGQEVILRCVPISNHLYFYWYRQILGQKVEFLVSFYNNEISEKSEIFDDQFSVERPDGSNFTLKIRSTKLEDSAMYFCASKGEPGSYNEQFFGPGTRLTVL.

The chain joins TRBV11-1 to TRBJ2-1; D may be TRBD2 (6 bases). Germline lookup yields CDR1 SGHAT and CDR2 FQDESV (reference sequence). The V end lost 2 bases, the J end lost 8 bases, and 13 bases lay between the germline ends. The CDR3 contains 14 residues. In DNA form, the CDR3 reads TGTGCCAGCAGCTTACGGGGGATGAGAGATGAGCAGTTCTTC. Amino acid sequence: CASSLRGMRDEQFF.

In this sample, this clonotype turned up many times. V gene TRBV24-1 combines with J gene TRBJ2-7; 10 bases align to TRBD1. V gave up 4 bases and J gave up 5 bases; unmatched junction bases: 4. The CDR3 consists of 14 residues. The V gene's germline CDR1 is KGHDR and CDR2 SFDVKD. CDR3 protein: CATSEQGTGDEQYF. Written as DNA, the CDR3 is TGTGCCACCAGTGAGCAAGGGACAGGGGACGAGCAGTACTTC.

The chain is built from TRBV6-5 and TRBJ2-2; unclear D gene. The CDR3 consists of 17 residues. V dropped 1 base and J dropped 4 bases, with 16 bases sitting between them. CDR1 is MNHEY and CDR2 is SVGAGI in the germline V gene. CDR3 nucleotide sequence: TGTGCCAGCAGTTACTGGGCCTCGGATTCGTCCACCGGGGAGCTGTTTTTT. Translated, it gives CASSYWASDSSTGELFF.

V gene TRBV4-1 combines with J gene TRBJ2-5; 9 nucleotides match TRBD2. V lost 6 bases, J lost 4 bases, and 12 bases stayed unmatched. This CDR3 contains 16 residues. Per the germline V gene, CDR1 is MGHRA and CDR2 is YSYEKL. The CDR3 sequence is CASSPGGLAGRETQYF. CDR3 in DNA: TGCGCCAGCAGTCCGGGGGGCCTAGCGGGGAGAGAGACCCAGTACTTC.

This clonotype was detected ten times or more. J is TRBJ2-3 and V is TRBV20-1; 7 positions agree with TRBD2. J lost 4 bases, V lost 0 bases, and 10 bases had no gene match. There are 16 residues in the CDR3. CDR1 and CDR2 from the germline V gene are DFQATT and SNEGSKA (reference sequence). The CDR3 DNA reads as TGCAGTGCTAGAGATGAGGCGGGACTACAGTCAGATACGCAGTATTTT. It specifies CSARDEAGLQSDTQYF.

The chain joins TRBV29-1 to TRBJ2-7; possible D gene TRBD2, 6 bases. V was shortened by 1 base and J by 7 bases, with 17 bases between the two germline ends. The germline gives CDR1 SQVTM, CDR2 ANQGSEA. The CDR3 extends over 14 amino acids. The CDR3 nucleotides read TGCAGCGTTGAAGTAGGGGACTTCCCCCGGGAGCAGTACTTC. Its translation is CSVEVGDFPREQYF.

This clonotype appeared many times. The rearrangement uses TRBV4-1 and TRBJ2-7, with D unclear. CDR3 length: 16 residues. Germline CDR1 reads MGHRA; CDR2 reads YSYEKL. The V and J ends lost 0 bases and 2 bases respectively, with 14 bases between them. CDR3 sequence (DNA): TGCGCCAGCAGCCAAGACTTTACAGAACCTGCCTACGAGCAGTACTTC. Translation: CASSQDFTEPAYEQYF.

The genes are TRBV14 and TRBJ2-7, with D hard to call. Between the trimmed V and J ends, which lost 2 bases and 7 bases, there was a span of 6 bases. The CDR3 has 11 amino acids. Germline V gene sequence: CDR1 SGHDN, CDR2 FVKESK. CDR3 region: CASSQQREQYF. The DNA for the CDR3 is TGTGCCAGCAGCCAACAGAGGGAGCAGTACTTC.

This clonotype was observed a few times. This rearrangement joins TRBV15 to TRBJ2-2; no firm D call. Germline assignment: CDR1 LNHNV and CDR2 YYDKDF (reference sequence). Trimming took 0 bases from V and 4 from J, leaving 12 bases between them. There are 16 residues in the CDR3. The CDR3 nucleotides are TGTGCCACCAGCAGAGATGGTATAAGCCTCACCGGGGAGCTGTTTTTT. Translating it yields CATSRDGISLTGELFF.

Ten or more counts support this clonotype. The rearrangement uses TRBV12-3 or TRBV12-4 and TRBJ1-1, with D tentatively TRBD1 (5 bases). The CDR3 has 16 amino acids. V was pared by 5 bases and J by 6 bases, with 22 bases between. CDR3 DNA sequence: TGTGCCAGCAGTCTTCCTTCCGGGACCCACCAGTCTGAAGCTTTCTTT. Its protein is CASSLPSGTHQSEAFF.

The V gene is TRBV7-7, the J gene TRBJ2-5; TRBD1 matches at 9 bases. Per germline, CDR1 SSHAT and CDR2 FNYEAQ (reference sequence). The CDR3 has 16 amino acids. For the CDR3, the DNA is TGTACTAGCAGCTTAACGCGGAGACAGGGGGTAGAGACCCAGTACTTC. Amino acid sequence: CTSSLTRRQGVETQYF.

A remark on this clonotype: This is likely a read error, given that the CDR3 carries no conserved phenylalanine or tryptophan at its end. No DNA is shown, since the ends of the CDR3 on it are uncertain; the CDR3 is the one TCRdb lists. This chain links TRBV9 with TRBJ1-6. Germline V gene lookup returns CDR1 SGDLS and CDR2 YYNGEE. Both ends counted, the CDR3 spans 9 residues. CDR3 sequence reads: CASSVGSST.

This clonotype has ten or more counts. The gene calls are TRBV20-1 and TRBJ1-2, with D unclear. CDR1 is DFQATT, CDR2 SNEGSKA, per germline (reference sequence). This CDR3 is 15 amino acids long. The V gene lost 7 bases and the J gene lost 3 bases, with 21 bases spanning the gap. The CDR3 DNA is TGCAGTGTGACAACAGCTACCCCCTACGACTATGGCTACACCTTC. Residues: CSVTTATPYDYGYTF.

The chain links TRBV20-1 to TRBJ1-1; D call uncertain. The CDR3 extends over 16 amino acids. The germline gives CDR1 DFQATT, CDR2 SNEGSKA (reference sequence). Between the trimmed V and J ends, which lost 0 bases and 0 bases, there was a span of 14 bases. The CDR3 coding sequence is TGCAGTGCTAGAGATTTTAGGTTTAACATGAACACTGAAGCTTTCTTT. It yields the protein CSARDFRFNMNTEAFF.

The chain employs TRBV19 and TRBJ1-2; a weak D match, TRBD1 (5 bases). The CDR3 runs to 15 residues. Germline-derived CDR1 and CDR2 are LNHDA and SQIVND (reference sequence). The V gene lost 1 base and the J gene lost 4 bases, with 13 bases spanning the gap. The DNA of the CDR3 is TGTGCCAGTAGTATAGCGGGCGGACAAATCTATGGCTACACCTTC. Encoded protein: CASSIAGGQIYGYTF.

This clonotype occurred many times. The V and J genes are TRBV13 and TRBJ2-5; 8 positions match TRBD1. This CDR3 has 14 residues. Germline-derived CDR1 and CDR2 are PRHDT and FYEKMQ (reference sequence). Trimming at V came to 6 bases and at J to 5 bases, leaving 8 bases not matched to a gene. The CDR3, as DNA: TGTGCCAGCAGACATCAGGGGGCTAGGGAGACCCAGTACTTC. Encoded protein: CASRHQGARETQYF.

This chain uses TRBV29-1 with TRBJ2-7; TRBD1 aligns across 8 bases. Germline CDR1 and CDR2: SQVTM and ANQGSEA. The CDR3 covers 13 residues. V dropped 3 bases and J dropped 1; count of bases not matched to a gene: 2. This CDR3 is CSVDRTGSYEQYF. In DNA, the CDR3 is TGCAGCGTTGATCGGACAGGGTCCTACGAGCAGTACTTC.

This clonotype has ten or more counts. The J gene is TRBJ2-1, the V gene TRBV5-1, with TRBD2 identical over 8 bases. The CDR3 is made up of 17 amino acids. V shed 0 bases and J 3 bases; nucleotides not matched to a gene: 8. Looked up from germline, CDR1 is SGHRS and CDR2 is YFSETQ. The DNA of the CDR3 is TGCGCCAGCAGCTTGGGCCGGGCTAGCGGGTTCTACAATGAGCAGTTCTTC. The encoded protein is CASSLGRASGFYNEQFF.

In this sample, this clonotype turned up many times. This chain uses TRBV20-1 with TRBJ2-7; 7 bases are a match to TRBD1. Looked up from germline, CDR1 is DFQATT and CDR2 is SNEGSKA (reference sequence). The CDR3 contains 13 residues. Trimming cost V 4 bases and J 7 bases; bases outside gene matches: 10. The chain's CDR3 is CSATFRTGPEQYF. The DNA of the CDR3 is TGCAGTGCTACCTTTAGGACAGGCCCAGAGCAGTACTTC.